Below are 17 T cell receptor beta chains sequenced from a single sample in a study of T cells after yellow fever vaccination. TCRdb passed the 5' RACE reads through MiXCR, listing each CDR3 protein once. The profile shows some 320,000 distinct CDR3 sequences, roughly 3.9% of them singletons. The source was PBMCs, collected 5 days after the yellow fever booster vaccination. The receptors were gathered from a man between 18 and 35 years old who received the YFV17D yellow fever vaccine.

Here the CDR3 reads CATSDSLAGQETQYF. As DNA, the CDR3 is TGTGCCACCAGTGATAGCCTAGCGGGCCAAGAGACCCAGTACTTC. This chain links TRBV24-1 with TRBJ2-5, with 8 nucleotides matching TRBD2. Germline-derived CDR1 and CDR2 are KGHDR and SFDVKD. CDR3 length: 15 amino acids. V dropped 3 bases and J dropped 1; count of bases not matched to a gene: 3.

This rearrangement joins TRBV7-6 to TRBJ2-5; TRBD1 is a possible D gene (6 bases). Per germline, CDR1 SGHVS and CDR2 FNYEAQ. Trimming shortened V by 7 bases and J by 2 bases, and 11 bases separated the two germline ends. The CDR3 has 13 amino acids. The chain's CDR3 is CASNGDRQETQYF. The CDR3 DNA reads TGTGCCAGCAACGGAGACAGGCAAGAGACCCAGTACTTC.

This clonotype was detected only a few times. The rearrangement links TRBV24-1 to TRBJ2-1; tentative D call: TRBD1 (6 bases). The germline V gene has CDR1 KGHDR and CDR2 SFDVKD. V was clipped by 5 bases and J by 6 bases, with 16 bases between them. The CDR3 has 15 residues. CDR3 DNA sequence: TGTGCCACCAGTGCCGGGGACACCCTTGGCAATGAGCAGTTCTTC. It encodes CATSAGDTLGNEQFF.

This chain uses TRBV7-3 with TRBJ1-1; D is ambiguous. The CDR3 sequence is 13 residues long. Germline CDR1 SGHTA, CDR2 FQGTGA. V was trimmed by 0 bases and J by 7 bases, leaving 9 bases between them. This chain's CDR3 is CASSLTWGSEAFF. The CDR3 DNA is TGTGCCAGCAGCTTAACGTGGGGTAGTGAAGCTTTCTTT.

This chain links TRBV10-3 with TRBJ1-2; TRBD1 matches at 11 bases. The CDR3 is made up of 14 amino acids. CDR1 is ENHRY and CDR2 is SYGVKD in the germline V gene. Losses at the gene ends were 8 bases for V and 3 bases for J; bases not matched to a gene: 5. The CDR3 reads CAIGRTGGDYGYTF. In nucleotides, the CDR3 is TGTGCCATCGGCCGGACAGGGGGCGACTATGGCTACACCTTC.

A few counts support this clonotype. The CDR3 coding sequence is TGTGCCAGCAGTTTAAGTCCCGCGGGGGAGACCCAGTACTTC. Translation: CASSLSPAGETQYF. V usage is TRBV28 and J usage is TRBJ2-5; TRBD2 might be the D (6 bases). The CDR3 is 14 amino acids. Deletions cut 2 bases from V and 5 bases from J, with 12 bases between. CDR1 MDHEN and CDR2 SYDVKM come from the germline V gene.

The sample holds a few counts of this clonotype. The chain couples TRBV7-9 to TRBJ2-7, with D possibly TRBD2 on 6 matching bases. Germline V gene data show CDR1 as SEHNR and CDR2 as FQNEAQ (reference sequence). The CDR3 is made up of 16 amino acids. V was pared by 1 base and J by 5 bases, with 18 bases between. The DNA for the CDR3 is TGTGCCAGCAGCTTAGGTACCTCCAGGGAGGCCGACGAGCAGTACTTC. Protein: CASSLGTSREADEQYF.

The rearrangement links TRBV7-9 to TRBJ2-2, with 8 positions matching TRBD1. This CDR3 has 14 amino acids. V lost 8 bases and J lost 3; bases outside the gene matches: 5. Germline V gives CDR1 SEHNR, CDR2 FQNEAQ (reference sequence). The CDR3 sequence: CASADRAYTGELFF. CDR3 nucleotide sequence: TGTGCCAGCGCGGACAGGGCCTACACCGGGGAGCTGTTTTTT. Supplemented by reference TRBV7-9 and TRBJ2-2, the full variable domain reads DTGVSQNPRHKITKRGQNVTFRCDPISEHNRLYWYRQTLGQGPEFLTYFQNEAQLEKSRLLSDRFSAERPKGSFSTLEIQRTEQGDSAMYLCASADRAYTGELFFGEGSRLTVL.

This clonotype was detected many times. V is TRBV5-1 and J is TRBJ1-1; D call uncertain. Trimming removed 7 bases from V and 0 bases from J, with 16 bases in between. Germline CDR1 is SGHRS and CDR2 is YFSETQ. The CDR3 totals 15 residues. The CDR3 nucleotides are TGCGCCAGCCGGCGGGAGGGAACGATGAACACTGAAGCTTTCTTT. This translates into CASRREGTMNTEAFF.

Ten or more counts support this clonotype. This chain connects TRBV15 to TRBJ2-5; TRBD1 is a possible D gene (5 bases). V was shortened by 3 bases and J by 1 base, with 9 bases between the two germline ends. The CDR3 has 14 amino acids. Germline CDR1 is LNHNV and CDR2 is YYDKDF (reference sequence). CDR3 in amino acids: CATSSRRGQETQYF. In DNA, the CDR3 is TGTGCCACCAGCAGTCGTAGGGGCCAAGAGACCCAGTACTTC.

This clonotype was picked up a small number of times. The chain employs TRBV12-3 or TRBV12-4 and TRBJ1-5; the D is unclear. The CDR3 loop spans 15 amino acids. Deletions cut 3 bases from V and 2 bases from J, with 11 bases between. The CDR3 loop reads CASSFEDWGNQPQHF. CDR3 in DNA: TGTGCCAGCAGTTTCGAGGACTGGGGCAATCAGCCCCAGCATTTT.

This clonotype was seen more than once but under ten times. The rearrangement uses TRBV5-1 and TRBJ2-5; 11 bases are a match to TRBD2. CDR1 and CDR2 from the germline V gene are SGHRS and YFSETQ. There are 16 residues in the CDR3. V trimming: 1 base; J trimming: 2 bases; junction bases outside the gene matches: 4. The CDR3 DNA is TGCGCCAGCAGCTTGTACAGGACTAGCGGGCAAGAGACCCAGTACTTC. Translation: CASSLYRTSGQETQYF. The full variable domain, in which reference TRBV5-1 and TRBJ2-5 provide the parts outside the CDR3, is KAGVTQTPRYLIKTRGQQVTLSCSPISGHRSVSWYQQTPGQGLQFLFEYFSETQRNKGNFPGRFSGRQFSNSRSEMNVSTLELGDSALYLCASSLYRTSGQETQYFGPGTRLLVL.

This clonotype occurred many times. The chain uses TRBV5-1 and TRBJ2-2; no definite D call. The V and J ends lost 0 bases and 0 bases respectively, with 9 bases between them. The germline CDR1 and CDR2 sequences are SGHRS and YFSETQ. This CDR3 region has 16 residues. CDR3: CASSLAGGANTGELFF. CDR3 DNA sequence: TGCGCCAGCAGCTTGGCGGGCGGCGCGAACACCGGGGAGCTGTTTTTT.

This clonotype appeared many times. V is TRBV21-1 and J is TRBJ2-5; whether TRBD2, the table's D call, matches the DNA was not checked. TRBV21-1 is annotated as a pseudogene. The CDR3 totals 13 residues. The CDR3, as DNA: TGTGCCAGCAACCCAACTAGAAAAGAGACCCAGTACTTC. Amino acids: CASNPTRKETQYF.

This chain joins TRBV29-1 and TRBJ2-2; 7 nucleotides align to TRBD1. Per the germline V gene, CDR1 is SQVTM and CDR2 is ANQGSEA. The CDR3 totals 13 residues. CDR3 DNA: TGCAGTTGGACAGGCGCCAACACCGGGGAGCTGTTTTTT. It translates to CSWTGANTGELFF.

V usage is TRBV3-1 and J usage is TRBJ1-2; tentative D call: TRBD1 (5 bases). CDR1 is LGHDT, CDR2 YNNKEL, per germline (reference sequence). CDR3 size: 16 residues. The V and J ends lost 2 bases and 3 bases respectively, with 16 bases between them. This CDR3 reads CASSQYSGTDYYGYTF. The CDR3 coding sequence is TGTGCCAGCAGCCAATATAGTGGGACGGACTACTATGGCTACACCTTC. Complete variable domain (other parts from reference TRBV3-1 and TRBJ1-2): DTAVSQTPKYLVTQMGNDKSIKCEQNLGHDTMYWYKQDSKKFLKIMFSYNNKELIINETVPNRFSPKSPDKAHLNLHINSLELGDSAVYFCASSQYSGTDYYGYTFGSGTRLTVV.

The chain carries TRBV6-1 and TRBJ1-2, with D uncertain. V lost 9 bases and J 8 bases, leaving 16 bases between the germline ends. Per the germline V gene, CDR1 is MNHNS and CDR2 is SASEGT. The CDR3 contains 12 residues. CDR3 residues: CASQGRARGYTF. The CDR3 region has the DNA TGTGCCAGTCAAGGACGGGCGAGGGGCTACACCTTC.